This TCR beta chain stems from a study of blood T cell repertoires in COVID-19. About the study: There were acute and convalescent COVID-19 samples, and they came from the United States, Italy and Spain.

In the study's own analysis: Estimated nucleated cell counts came from reference gene primer amplification. Sequencing used immunoSEQ multiplex PCR; TCRdb keeps in-frame clones, though not all of them. V and J calls and clone size are those listed in that table; D and trimming were worked out from the DNA. Of about 130,000 clones detected, roughly 83% appear once; the ten largest clones hold roughly an eighth. The CDR3 loop spans 19 amino acids. Sequenced input: peripheral blood. The clonotype comes from a woman aged 30 to 39 who had recovered from COVID-19. The gene calls are TRBV21-1 and TRBJ2-1; TRBD2, the D gene given by the table, was not confirmed from the DNA. TRBV21-1 is flagged as a pseudogene. This CDR3 reads CASSKDLPGGPTLYNEQFF. The CDR3 nucleotides are TGTGCCAGCAGCAAAGATCTACCGGGAGGGCCAACTTTATACAATGAGCAGTTCTTC.